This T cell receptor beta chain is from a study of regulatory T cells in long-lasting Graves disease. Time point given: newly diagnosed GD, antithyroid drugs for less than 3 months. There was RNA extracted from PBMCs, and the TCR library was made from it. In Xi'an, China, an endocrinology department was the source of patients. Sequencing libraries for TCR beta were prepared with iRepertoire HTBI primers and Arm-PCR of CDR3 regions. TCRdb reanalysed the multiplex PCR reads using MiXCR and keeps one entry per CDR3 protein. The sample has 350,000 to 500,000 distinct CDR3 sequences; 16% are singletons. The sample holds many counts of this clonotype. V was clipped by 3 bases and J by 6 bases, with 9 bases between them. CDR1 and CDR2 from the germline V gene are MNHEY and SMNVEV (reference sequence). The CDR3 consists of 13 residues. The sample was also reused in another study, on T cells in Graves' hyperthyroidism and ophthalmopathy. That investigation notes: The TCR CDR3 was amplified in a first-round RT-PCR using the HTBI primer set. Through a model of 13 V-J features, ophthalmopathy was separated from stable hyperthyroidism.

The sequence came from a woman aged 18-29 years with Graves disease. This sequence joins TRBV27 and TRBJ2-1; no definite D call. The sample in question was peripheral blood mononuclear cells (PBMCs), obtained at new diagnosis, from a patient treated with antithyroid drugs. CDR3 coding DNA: TGTGCCAGCAGTTTTAGGTTTGGCAATGAGCAGTTCTTC. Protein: CASSFRFGNEQFF.